The sequence of this TCR beta chain was determined in a study of blood T cell repertoires in COVID-19. Original data processing: Amplified reference gene primers provided the basis for estimating nucleated cell counts. Measured with immunoSEQ multiplex PCR; TCRdb has only the in-frame clones, and not every one. For V, J and clone size, that table is used; D and trimming come from the DNA. The sample includes around 250,000 clones, roughly 90% seen only once; the top ten take around 1.9%. The CDR3 has 16 residues. CDR1 SGDLS and CDR2 YYNGEE come from the germline V gene. Germline trimming cut 3 bases from V and 5 bases from J; bases unmatched to any gene: 9. During active infection, Seattle patients enrolled and were then monitored through disease.

The chain links TRBV9 to TRBJ1-4, with 8 bases identical to TRBD1. This sequence originates from a woman aged 55 to 70 with COVID-19, enrolled during active disease. The sequenced sample was peripheral blood. The CDR3 here is CASSGLGQGKNEKLFF. The CDR3, as DNA: TGTGCCAGCAGCGGACTCGGACAGGGAAAAAATGAAAAACTGTTTTTT.